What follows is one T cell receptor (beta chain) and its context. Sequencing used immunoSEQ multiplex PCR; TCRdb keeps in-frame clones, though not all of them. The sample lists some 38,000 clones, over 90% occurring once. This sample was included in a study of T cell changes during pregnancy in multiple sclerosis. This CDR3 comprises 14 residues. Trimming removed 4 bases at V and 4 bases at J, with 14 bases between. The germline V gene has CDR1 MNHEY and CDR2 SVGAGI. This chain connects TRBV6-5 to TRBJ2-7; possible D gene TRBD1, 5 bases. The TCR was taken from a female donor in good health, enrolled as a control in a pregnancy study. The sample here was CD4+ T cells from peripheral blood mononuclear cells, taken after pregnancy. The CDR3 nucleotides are TGTGCCAGCAGTTCCCTGGCCAGGGTTTACGAGCAGTACTTC. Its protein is CASSSLARVYEQYF.